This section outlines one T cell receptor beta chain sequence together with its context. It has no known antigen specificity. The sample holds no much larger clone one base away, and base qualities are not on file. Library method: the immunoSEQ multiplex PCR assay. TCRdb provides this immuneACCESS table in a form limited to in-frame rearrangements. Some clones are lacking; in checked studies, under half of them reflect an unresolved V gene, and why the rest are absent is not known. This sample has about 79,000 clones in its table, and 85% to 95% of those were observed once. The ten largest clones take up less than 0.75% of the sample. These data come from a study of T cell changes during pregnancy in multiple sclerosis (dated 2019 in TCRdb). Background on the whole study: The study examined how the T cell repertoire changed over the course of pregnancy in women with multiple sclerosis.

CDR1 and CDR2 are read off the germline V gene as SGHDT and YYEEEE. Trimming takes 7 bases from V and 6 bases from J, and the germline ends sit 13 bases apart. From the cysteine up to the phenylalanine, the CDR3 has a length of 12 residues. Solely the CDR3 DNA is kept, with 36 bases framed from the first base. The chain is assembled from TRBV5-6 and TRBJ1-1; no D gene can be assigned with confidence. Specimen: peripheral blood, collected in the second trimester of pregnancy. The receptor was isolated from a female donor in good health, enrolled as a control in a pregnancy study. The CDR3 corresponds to CASEGGLSEAFF. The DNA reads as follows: TGTGCCAGCGAAGGAGGACTGTCTGAAGCTTTCTTT.